A single sample is the source of the 9 T cell receptor beta chains below, sequenced in a study of control samples from healthy donors and cancer patients. Libraries were prepared by immunoSEQ multiplex PCR; TCRdb keeps only in-frame clonotypes and omits some of them. This table holds approximately 19,000 clones, approximately 80% found once. The sample consisted of PBMCs. The receptor set was obtained from a woman between 65 and 79 years old with lung cancer.

The chain links TRBV5-1 to TRBJ2-7; D is uncertain. Trimming shortened V by 4 bases and J by 2 bases, and 22 bases separated the two germline ends. Germline-derived CDR1 and CDR2 are SGHRS and YFSETQ. The CDR3 runs to 17 residues. The CDR3 reads CASSVLLRYEEAYEQYF. CDR3 coding DNA: TGCGCCAGCAGCGTACTCCTTCGATACGAGGAAGCCTACGAGCAGTACTTC.

The gene calls are TRBV30 and TRBJ1-1; 9 nucleotides align to TRBD1. CDR1 is GTSNPN, CDR2 SVGIG, per germline (reference sequence). The V gene end was trimmed by 2 bases and the J gene end by 8 bases; junction bases not matched to a gene: 6. The CDR3 runs to 13 residues. CDR3: CAWSITGGAEAFF. In DNA, the CDR3 is TGTGCCTGGAGTATCACAGGGGGCGCGGAAGCTTTCTTT.

The chain's CDR3 is CASSLGQANYEQYF. The CDR3 DNA follows: TGCGCCAGCAGCTTGGGGCAGGCCAACTACGAGCAGTACTTC. The chain uses TRBV5-1 and TRBJ2-7; D unresolved. There are 14 residues in the CDR3. The V gene's germline CDR1 is SGHRS and CDR2 YFSETQ. Trimming stripped 0 bases from V and 3 bases from J, with 10 bases between.

The rearrangement uses TRBV7-6 and TRBJ1-2; 9 bases are shared with TRBD1. V gave up 4 bases and J gave up 4 bases; unmatched junction bases: 13. The CDR3 has 17 residues. Per the germline V gene, CDR1 is SGHVS and CDR2 is FNYEAQ. CDR3 sequence reads: CASSSTTGTGSFYGYTF. In nucleotides, the CDR3 is TGTGCCAGCAGCTCCACTACCGGGACAGGGAGTTTCTATGGCTACACCTTC.

This chain connects TRBV2 to TRBJ1-2, with D possibly matching TRBD1 (5 bases). Between the trimmed V and J ends, which lost 6 bases and 4 bases, there was a span of 9 bases. Per the germline V gene, CDR1 is SNHLY and CDR2 is FYNNEI. The CDR3 loop spans 12 amino acids. DNA of the CDR3: TGTGCCAGCAGCGGGACGGCCTATGGCTACACCTTC. Protein product: CASSGTAYGYTF.

This clone appeared once. The chain is built from TRBV6-5 and TRBJ1-2; TRBD1 is a possible D gene (6 bases). Germline CDR1 is MNHEY and CDR2 is SVGAGI. V gave up 6 bases and J gave up 3 bases, with 17 bases separating them. This CDR3 is built from 15 residues. Here the CDR3 DNA reads TGTGCCAGCAGAGCATGGGATGGACAGTACTATGGCTACACCTTC. It is translated as CASRAWDGQYYGYTF.

This clone was counted a single time. V gene TRBV9 combines with J gene TRBJ2-7; 7 nucleotides line up with TRBD1. Germline CDR1 reads SGDLS; CDR2 reads YYNGEE. J was trimmed by 6 bases and V by 4 bases; bases with no gene match: 7. The CDR3 has 13 amino acids. The CDR3 reads CASSPGTASEQYF. Here the CDR3 DNA reads TGTGCCAGCAGCCCCGGGACAGCCTCCGAGCAGTACTTC.

J is TRBJ1-2 and V is TRBV7-9; D remains ambiguous. The V gene lost 3 bases and the J gene lost 2 bases, with 10 bases spanning the gap. The length of the CDR3 is 14 residues. Germline V lookup: CDR1 SEHNR, CDR2 FQNEAQ (reference sequence). The chain's CDR3 is CASSFSTENYGYTF. CDR3 nucleotide sequence: TGTGCCAGCAGCTTCTCTACAGAAAACTATGGCTACACCTTC.

The J gene is TRBJ1-2, the V gene TRBV29-1; D is unclear. CDR3 size: 12 residues. The germline V and J ends were trimmed by 4 bases and 3 bases, with 9 bases remaining between them. CDR1 SQVTM and CDR2 ANQGSEA come from the germline V gene. CDR3 in DNA: TGCAGCGTTGCGTTGGATGACTATGGCTACACCTTC. Protein: CSVALDDYGYTF.